These T cell receptor beta chains were read from a single sample in a study of shared clonotypes between healthy human individuals. The data were produced by immunoSEQ multiplex PCR, yet TCRdb's version contains in-frame clones alone and is incomplete. This table has millions of clones, 80% to 95% appearing once. The material sequenced was naive CD4+ T cells from PBMCs. All receptors come from a man aged 18 to 35 in good health. Some clones in this sample may be carry-over from other donors' samples. CDR3s include the opening cysteine and the closing phenylalanine or tryptophan. A D gene is named only where the DNA matches it firmly. Size tells how often a clone was seen (once, few, many) or the class of an expanded clone, and some rows leave it out.

D	J	V	length	size	CDR3	DNA
-	TRBJ2-1	TRBV7-9	16	-	CASSLAGLNIYNEQFF	TGTGCCAGCAGCTTGGCGGGGCTCAACATCTACAATGAGCAGTTCTTC
TRBD2	TRBJ2-2	TRBV9	17	-	CASSALTSGSVTGELFF	TGTGCCAGCAGCGCCTTAACTAGCGGGAGTGTAACCGGGGAGCTGTTTTTT
-	TRBJ2-6	TRBV28	16	-	CASSFERVTGANVLTF	TGTGCCAGCAGTTTTGAAAGGGTGACCGGGGCCAACGTCCTGACTTTC
TRBD1	TRBJ1-1	TRBV30	13	few	CAWSATGATEAFF	TGTGCCTGGAGTGCCACAGGGGCCACTGAAGCTTTCTTT
TRBD2	TRBJ2-7	TRBV7-2	19	-	CASSLVVSLAGTYSYEQYF	TGTGCCAGCAGCTTAGTGGTCAGTCTAGCGGGAACCTACTCCTACGAGCAGTACTTC
-	TRBJ1-5	TRBV2	14	-	CASSLYGEDQPQHF	TGTGCCAGCAGCCTATATGGCGAGGATCAGCCCCAGCATTTT
TRBD1	TRBJ2-2	TRBV5-6	15	-	CASRILGQDTGELFF	TGTGCCAGCAGAATCCTGGGACAGGATACCGGGGAGCTGTTTTTT
TRBD2	TRBJ2-1	TRBV11-2	15	-	CASSFGTSVYNEQFF	TGTGCCAGCAGTTTCGGGACTAGCGTGTACAATGAGCAGTTCTTC
-	TRBJ2-2	TRBV6-1	15	-	CASSPLSSPTGELFF	TGTGCCAGCAGTCCTCTGTCCTCCCCAACCGGGGAGCTGTTTTTT
-	TRBJ2-5	TRBV29-1	12	-	CSALSPKGTQYF	TGCAGCGCCCTGTCGCCGAAGGGGACCCAGTACTTC
-	TRBJ2-7	TRBV7-9	13	-	CASSLEPRYEQYF	TGTGCCAGCAGCTTAGAGCCTAGATACGAGCAGTACTTC
TRBD2	TRBJ2-7	TRBV29-1	16	-	CSVEAGLAGSIYEQYF	TGCAGCGTGGAGGCAGGACTAGCGGGATCTATTTACGAGCAGTACTTC
-	TRBJ1-5	TRBV28	15	-	CASSFQGLGNQPQHF	TGTGCCAGCAGTTTTCAGGGTCTGGGCAATCAGCCCCAGCATTTT
TRBD1	TRBJ2-6	TRBV28	19	-	CASSPTPGQVPSGANVLTF	TGTGCCAGCAGTCCGACGCCGGGACAGGTTCCTTCTGGGGCCAACGTCCTGACTTTC
-	TRBJ2-5	TRBV27	15	-	CASKSPGSGTETQYF	TGTGCCAGCAAAAGTCCTGGCTCAGGGACGGAGACCCAGTACTTC
-	TRBJ1-6	TRBV9	14	-	CASSLHRVGSPLHF	TGTGCCAGCAGCCTCCACAGGGTAGGGTCACCCCTCCACTTT
TRBD1	TRBJ2-1	TRBV11-2	15	-	CASSSDRVQKNEQFF	TGTGCCAGCAGCTCGGACAGGGTTCAGAAGAATGAGCAGTTCTTC
-	TRBJ1-1	TRBV10-3	13	-	CAISENEGTEAFF	TGTGCCATCAGTGAGAATGAGGGGACTGAAGCTTTCTTT
TRBD2	TRBJ2-7	TRBV6-5	15	-	CASSFTSGSWHEQYF	TGTGCCAGCAGTTTTACTAGCGGGAGTTGGCACGAGCAGTACTTC
TRBD1	TRBJ1-2	TRBV2	17	-	CASSPRGNRGLLYGYTF	TGTGCCAGCAGCCCAAGGGGAAACAGGGGGCTATTGTATGGCTACACCTTC
TRBD1	TRBJ2-5	TRBV5-1	16	-	CASSTQGAKSQETQYF	TGCGCCAGCAGCACCCAGGGGGCGAAATCCCAAGAGACCCAGTACTTC
-	TRBJ2-3	TRBV7-6	16	-	CASSLARGGGTDTQYF	TGTGCCAGCAGCTTAGCCAGGGGCGGGGGCACAGATACGCAGTATTTT
-	TRBJ1-3	TRBV10-3	15	-	CAISESKNSGNTIYF	TGTGCCATCAGTGAGTCTAAGAACTCTGGAAACACCATATATTTT
-	TRBJ1-5	TRBV15	15	-	CATSRGGRFGGPQHF	TGTGCCACCAGCAGAGGAGGCCGTTTCGGCGGGCCCCAGCATTTT
TRBD2	TRBJ2-3	TRBV6-1	14	-	CASSVTGGVDTQYF	TGTGCCAGCTCCGTAACGGGAGGAGTGGATACGCAGTATTTT
-	TRBJ1-2	TRBV28	14	-	CASIPSTGNYGYTF	TGTGCCAGCATTCCGTCAACCGGGAACTATGGCTACACCTTC
-	TRBJ2-7	TRBV9	14	-	CASSATTGSYEQYF	TGTGCCAGCAGCGCGACGACAGGATCCTACGAGCAGTACTTC
TRBD1	TRBJ2-7	TRBV19	15	-	CASSMRQGATYEQYF	TGTGCCAGTAGTATGAGGCAGGGGGCGACCTACGAGCAGTACTTC
-	TRBJ1-1	TRBV27	14	-	CASSFGGPNTEAFF	TGTGCCAGCAGTTTTGGAGGACCGAACACTGAAGCTTTCTTT
TRBD2	TRBJ2-3	TRBV5-1	15	-	CASSSPEGGADTQYF	TGCGCCAGCAGCTCCCCTGAGGGAGGGGCAGATACGCAGTATTTT
-	TRBJ1-1	TRBV28	11	-	CASSLNAEAFF	TGTGCCAGCAGTTTAAATGCTGAAGCTTTCTTT
-	TRBJ1-2	TRBV15	13	once	CATSRSGAEGYTF	TGTGCCACCAGCAGATCAGGGGCGGAGGGCTACACCTTC
TRBD2	TRBJ2-3	TRBV7-9	15	-	CASSLWTSVGDTQYF	TGTGCCAGCAGCTTATGGACTAGCGTAGGAGATACGCAGTATTTT
-	TRBJ2-5	TRBV10-3	12	-	CAVSGQQETQYF	TGTGCCGTCTCGGGACAACAAGAGACCCAGTACTTC
-	TRBJ2-7	TRBV7-9	14	once	CASSLPRESYEQYF	TGTGCCAGCAGCTTACCAAGGGAGTCCTACGAGCAGTACTTC
-	TRBJ1-4	TRBV29-1	13	-	CSVEENRDEKLFF	TGCAGCGTTGAAGAAAACAGGGATGAAAAACTGTTTTTT
-	TRBJ2-7	TRBV6-6	12	-	CASSSAIYEQYF	TGTGCCAGCAGTTCCGCCATCTACGAGCAGTACTTC
-	TRBJ1-4	TRBV4-2	17	-	CASSQGSFGWTNEKLFF	TGTGCCAGCAGCCAGGGATCCTTCGGGTGGACTAATGAAAAACTGTTTTTT
TRBD1	TRBJ1-5	TRBV18	15	-	CASSEGQWSNQPQHF	TGTGCCAGCTCAGAGGGACAGTGGAGCAATCAGCCCCAGCATTTT
-	TRBJ2-2	TRBV6-5	14	-	CASSYSINPGELFF	TGTGCCAGCAGTTACTCGATTAACCCCGGGGAGCTGTTTTTT
TRBD1	TRBJ2-3	TRBV11-1	19	-	CASSLVTGGSIGLTDTQYF	TGTGCCAGCAGCTTAGTTACAGGGGGTTCAATAGGGCTCACAGATACGCAGTATTTT
TRBD2	TRBJ2-7	TRBV2	14	-	CASGLRESSEEQYF	TGTGCCAGCGGCCTGCGGGAGTCGTCTGAAGAGCAGTACTTC
TRBD1	TRBJ1-1	TRBV11-1	15	-	CASSLDGTGGTEAFF	TGTGCCAGCAGCTTAGATGGGACAGGGGGGACTGAAGCTTTCTTT
-	TRBJ2-5	TRBV7-9	16	-	CASSRRQGGSQETQYF	TGTGCCAGCAGCCGACGACAGGGAGGCTCCCAAGAGACCCAGTACTTC
-	TRBJ2-1	TRBV30	11	-	CALRAYNEQFF	TGTGCCCTCCGGGCTTACAATGAGCAGTTCTTC
TRBD2	TRBJ2-1	TRBV29-1	14	-	CSAPLAGGYNEQFF	TGCAGCGCCCCGCTAGCGGGAGGGTACAATGAGCAGTTCTTC
TRBD2	TRBJ2-2	TRBV28	14	-	CASRGGRSPGELFF	TGTGCCAGCAGGGGGGGGAGGTCCCCCGGGGAGCTGTTTTTT
TRBD2	TRBJ2-7	TRBV7-2	15	-	CASSSLAGGPHEQYF	TGTGCCAGCAGCTCGTTAGCGGGAGGGCCACACGAGCAGTACTTC
-	TRBJ2-5	TRBV7-8	15	-	CASRVMGSGQETQYF	TGTGCCAGCAGGGTAATGGGCTCAGGGCAAGAGACCCAGTACTTC
-	TRBJ2-7	TRBV27	16	-	CASSLNPVGISYEQYF	TGTGCCAGCAGTTTAAACCCGGTGGGTATCTCCTACGAGCAGTACTTC
-	TRBJ2-1	TRBV19	13	-	CASRRASQGEQFF	TGTGCCAGCCGGAGGGCGTCCCAAGGTGAGCAGTTCTTC
-	TRBJ1-5	TRBV6-5	14	-	CASSYSGRVQPQHF	TGTGCCAGCAGTTACTCGGGGCGGGTTCAGCCCCAGCATTTT
TRBD1	TRBJ2-1	TRBV4-3	18	once	CASSQDIKDRGRRNEQFF	TGCGCCAGCAGCCAAGACATCAAGGACAGGGGGCGTAGGAATGAGCAGTTCTTC
-	TRBJ2-6	TRBV7-9	18	-	CASSLGFQGGSGANVLTF	TGTGCCAGCAGCTTAGGTTTTCAGGGGGGCTCTGGGGCCAACGTCCTGACTTTC
-	TRBJ1-6	TRBV18	13	once	CASREGENSPLHF	TGTGCCAGCAGGGAGGGGGAGAATTCACCCCTCCACTTT
-	TRBJ2-7	TRBV6-1	14	-	CASNKGGSPYEQYF	TGTGCCAGCAATAAGGGGGGCAGTCCCTACGAGCAGTACTTC
TRBD2	TRBJ2-5	TRBV7-3	14	-	CASSLIGTSSPQYF	TGTGCCAGCAGCTTAATTGGGACTAGCTCCCCCCAGTACTTC
TRBD2	TRBJ2-3	TRBV25-1	13	-	CASTASGMGTQYF	TGTGCCAGCACGGCTAGCGGGATGGGTACGCAGTATTTT
TRBD1	TRBJ1-5	TRBV27	15	-	CASSSEGQVNQPQHF	TGTGCCAGCAGTTCCGAGGGACAGGTTAATCAGCCCCAGCATTTT
TRBD1	TRBJ1-1	TRBV10-3	14	once	CAISDRGQGLQAFF	TGTGCCATCAGTGATCGGGGACAGGGTCTTCAAGCTTTCTTT